The T cell receptor beta chain described here comes from a study of blood T cells in healthy people across ages (dated by TCRdb to the mid-2010s). A note on the overall study: In model experiments, template switching captured roughly one uniquely barcoded TCR beta cDNA molecule for every two T cells. The study measured age-related changes in TCR beta repertoire diversity using deep sequencing normalized with unique cDNA molecular identifiers. The donors were divided into four age groups: young (average about 15 years), middle-aged (approximately 39), aged (around 59) and long-lived (82). To avoid experimental bias, donors of different ages were distributed randomly across sequencing lanes. Two additional independent replicas of 1 million unique cDNA reads from the same blood draw were analyzed for two donors (one aged 18 to 30 and one aged 80 or older). Results the study describes overall, beyond this receptor: Total diversity estimates from one million sequenced T cells were considered lower bounds and underestimates. Donor CMV infection status was unknown, potentially confounding age-related changes in expanded clonotypes. Conclusive comparison of naive and antigen-experienced compartments was prevented by the profiling of bulk unsorted PBMCs. Observed TCR beta diversity per million T cells fell roughly linearly with age, and a significant reduction was already apparent by age around 40. The long-lived group showed more naive CD4+ T cells, fewer expanded clones and increased TCR diversity than the aged group, suggesting age selection. A strong correlation was found between observed TCR beta diversity and the percentage of naive T cells measured by flow cytometry.

V loses 0 bases, J loses 8 bases, and the germline ends lie 13 bases apart. CDR1 and CDR2 are read off the germline V gene (reference sequence) as PRHDT and FYEKMQ. The CDR3, from cysteine to phenylalanine, totals 14 residues. The entry retains the CDR3 DNA only, 42 bases that are in frame from base 1. The roughly 42 donors, aged 6 to 90 years, were systemically healthy Caucasian individuals from Russia. Each donor gave about 9.8 milliliters of peripheral blood, drawn into EDTA-treated Vacutainer tubes. PBMCs were isolated by Ficoll-Paque density-gradient centrifugation, with at least 7 million obtained per sample. Total RNA, at least 5 micrograms per sample, was extracted from PBMCs with Trizol reagent. Naive CD45RAhigh/CD27high T cell percentages were measured by flow cytometry on a PBMC aliquot from every donor. Library preparation employed 5' RACE. These reads were obtained on an Illumina HiSeq 2500. A second PCR of about 7 to 12 cycles was run with a J-beta primer mix and a sample-barcoded 5' primer. A template-switch 5' adaptor carrying 12 random nucleotides introduced a unique molecular identifier onto each TCR beta cDNA molecule. Each sample yielded at least 2.5 million CDR3-containing paired-end reads. First-strand cDNA synthesis was performed from all RNA using the Mint cDNA synthesis kit, with priming by a TRBC-specific oligonucleotide. After uracil-DNA glycosylase treatment, a first 18-cycle PCR used universal primers M1SS and BC2_uni_R on all cDNA. In the paper's pipeline: For normalization, 1 million high-quality reads were randomly selected from each sample, with every read carrying a distinct molecular identifier. Instead of being binned into consensus sequences, reads that shared molecular identifiers were thrown out. CDR3 identification, clonotype clustering and error correction used MiTCR with a Q25 quality threshold and the strictest error-elimination algorithm. A nonparametric unseen species model with Euler transformation was used to estimate lower-bound total TCR beta diversity. The public reads were quality trimmed at Q25 with fastp and then assembled into clones with MiXCR by TCRdb, keeping productive beta chains. A single entry per CDR3 protein holds the most common genes and DNA from its merged rows. V and J calls and clone size were set by TCRdb, not the authors. This sample lists some 690,000 distinct CDR3 sequences; 22% were detected once. Of the sample, 20% to 25% is held by the ten largest clones.

The table lists this clonotype with many counts. This clone's antigen is unknown. Base qualities are not at hand, and no much larger clone is one base apart. Here the chain combines TRBV13 and TRBJ1-2, and possibly TRBD1, on 5 matching bases. Input material: blood. This TCR was recovered from an older man in good health. The DNA reads as follows: TGTGCCAGCAGCTTAGGTCGTGGGACCGTCGGCTACACCTTC. Its amino acids are CASSLGRGTVGYTF.